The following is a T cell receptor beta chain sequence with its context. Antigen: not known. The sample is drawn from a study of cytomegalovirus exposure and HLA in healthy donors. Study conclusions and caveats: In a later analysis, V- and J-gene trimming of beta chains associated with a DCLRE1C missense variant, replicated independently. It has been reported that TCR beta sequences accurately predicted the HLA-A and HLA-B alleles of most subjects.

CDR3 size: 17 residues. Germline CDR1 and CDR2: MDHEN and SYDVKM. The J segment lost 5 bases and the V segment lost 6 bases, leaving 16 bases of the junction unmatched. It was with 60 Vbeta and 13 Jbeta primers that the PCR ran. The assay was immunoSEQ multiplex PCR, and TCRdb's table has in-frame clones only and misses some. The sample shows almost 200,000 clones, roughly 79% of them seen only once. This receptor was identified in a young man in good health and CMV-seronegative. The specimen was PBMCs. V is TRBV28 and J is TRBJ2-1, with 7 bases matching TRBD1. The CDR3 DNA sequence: TGTGCCAGCAGAGACACAAAGACCGGGACAGACGACAATGAGCAGTTCTTC. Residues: CASRDTKTGTDDNEQFF.